The text below deals with one TCR beta chain. It has no known antigen specificity. The instrument given in TCRdb is NextSeq 550. The Human TCR Profiling Kit (MiLaboratory) was used to prepare UMI-labeled 5' RACE TRB cDNA libraries. cDNA synthesis used the entire amount of extracted RNA, and PCR amplification then used the entire amount of cDNA produced. Libraries were prepared in parallel with an identical number of PCR cycles. The original methods were these. With a minimum of two reads required per UMI, MIGEC and MiXCR pulled out about 50,000 +/- 10,000 unique UMI-labeled TRB cDNA molecules from each library. On average, around 40,000 +/- 10,000 functional in-frame TRB CDR3 nucleotide clonotypes lacking stop codons were found per library. After downsampling to 5000 UMI-labeled TRB molecules per sample, diversity metrics, including normalized Shannon-Wiener and Chao1, were computed in VDJtools. VDJtools was used to calculate clonotype-size-weighted physicochemical properties of the central five CDR3 residues, namely interaction energy, strength, volume and Kidera factor 4. Once TCRdb had reprocessed the reads, it stored one entry per CDR3 protein sequence and supplied no DNA. The V and J calls follow TCRdb's processing rather than the paper's. For this sample, the table gives roughly 45,000 distinct CDR3 sequences. In total, the top ten clones hold 2.5% of the sample.

These data belong to a study of CXCR3-negative and CXCR3-positive naive CD8 T cells (dated by TCRdb to 2018 to 2020). The study in broad terms: About 150 million TRB reads were obtained in total, roughly 1.5 +/- 0.3 million reads per library. For the TRBV-TRBJ cluster analysis, the naive subsets came from about five donors, while the memory cells came from 3 donors. Data from some twelve donors, pooled across two independent experiments, went into the diversity and physicochemical repertoire analyses. Broad study findings and their caveats: Because surface CD5, which has been linked to self-reactivity in mice, was comparable between naive subsets, TCR interaction strength was also inferred from TRB CDR3 physicochemical properties. Freshly isolated PBMCs were used for most assays because CXCR3 expression went down partially after cryopreservation. Repertoire diversity was comparably high in both naive subsets but much lower in memory CD8+ T cells. Within the same donor, TRBV-TRBJ usage looked similar between naive CXCR3-negative and CXCR3-positive cells, but memory cells had distinct patterns. TRB CDR3s from CXCR3-positive naive cells showed higher hydrophobicity (lower Kidera factor 4), lower energy, and higher strength and volume indices than CXCR3-negative naive cells.

Each CD8+ T cell subset was flow-sorted in triplicate, and some 300,000 cells per subset were placed directly into RLT lysis buffer. To exclude memory contaminants, naive CD8+ T cells were stringently defined as CD45RO-CCR7+CD27+CD95-. Peripheral blood mononuclear cells were isolated from buffy coats using standard density gradient centrifugation. A FACSAria III was used to flow-sort naive CD8+ T cells into CXCR3-negative and CXCR3-positive populations. Total RNA was extracted from sorted cells using an RNeasy Mini Kit. There are 16 amino acids in the CDR3, from cysteine to phenylalanine inclusive. No DNA accompanies this entry. The germline V gene (reference sequence) specifies LGHDT as CDR1 and YNNKEL as CDR2.

Sequenced sample: naive CXCR3- CD8+ T cells from blood. According to the study, the label for this sample's cell subset or site signals: CD45RO-CCR7+CD27+CD95- naive CD8+ T cells lacking CXCR3 (TNR3-). The sequence is built from TRBV3-1 and TRBJ1-5; there is no DNA to check the TCRdb D call of TRBD1. This clonotype was obtained from a human donor in good health. Some clones in this sample may be carry-over from other donors' samples. Here the CDR3 is given as CASSQDQRQGEQPQHF.